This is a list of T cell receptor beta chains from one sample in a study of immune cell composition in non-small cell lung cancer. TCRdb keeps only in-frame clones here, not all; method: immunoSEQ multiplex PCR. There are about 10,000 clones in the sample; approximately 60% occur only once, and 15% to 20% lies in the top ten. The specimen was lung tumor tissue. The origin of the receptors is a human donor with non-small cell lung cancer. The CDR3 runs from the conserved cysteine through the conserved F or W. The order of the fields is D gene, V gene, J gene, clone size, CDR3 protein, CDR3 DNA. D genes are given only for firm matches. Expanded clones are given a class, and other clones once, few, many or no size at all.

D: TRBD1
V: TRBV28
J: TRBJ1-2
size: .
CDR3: CASRTGGSGYTF
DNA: TGTGCCAGCAGGACAGGGGGCAGTGGCTACACCTTC

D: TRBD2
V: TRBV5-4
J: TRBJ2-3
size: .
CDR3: CASSAGLAGSTDTQYF
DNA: TGTGCCAGCAGCGCTGGACTAGCGGGAAGCACAGATACGCAGTATTTT

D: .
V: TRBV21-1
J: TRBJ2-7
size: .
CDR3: CASSKSTDPGGHEQYF
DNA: TGTGCCAGCAGCAAAAGTACGGACCCCGGGGGTCACGAGCAGTACTTC

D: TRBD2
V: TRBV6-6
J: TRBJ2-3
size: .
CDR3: CASHREGLPDTQYF
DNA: TGTGCCAGCCACCGGGAGGGCCTCCCAGATACGCAGTATTTT

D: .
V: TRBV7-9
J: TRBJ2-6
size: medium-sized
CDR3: CASSLSRSSGANVLTF
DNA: TGTGCCAGCAGCTTATCACGGAGCTCTGGGGCCAACGTCCTGACTTTC

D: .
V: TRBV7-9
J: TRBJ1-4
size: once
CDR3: CASSLLLSATNEKLFF
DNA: TGTGCCAGCAGCTTACTCCTGAGCGCAACTAATGAAAAACTGTTTTTT

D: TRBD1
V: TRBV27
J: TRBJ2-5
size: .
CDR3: CASSRQGRETQYF
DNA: TGTGCCAGCAGTCGACAGGGACGGGAGACCCAGTACTTC

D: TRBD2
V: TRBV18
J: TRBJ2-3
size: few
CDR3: CASSPPAGAVDTQYF
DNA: TGTGCCAGCTCACCACCGGCGGGAGCGGTAGATACGCAGTATTTT

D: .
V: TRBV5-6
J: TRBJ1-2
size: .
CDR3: CASRLEGGRSNYGYTF
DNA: TGTGCCAGCCGATTAGAGGGAGGCAGGAGTAACTATGGCTACACCTTC

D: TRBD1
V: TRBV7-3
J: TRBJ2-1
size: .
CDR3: CASSWGQYNEQFF
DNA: TGTGCCAGCAGCTGGGGACAGTACAATGAGCAGTTCTTC

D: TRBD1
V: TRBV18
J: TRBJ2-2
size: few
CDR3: CASSRGTGNTGELFF
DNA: TGTGCCAGCTCACGGGGGACAGGGAACACCGGGGAGCTGTTTTTT

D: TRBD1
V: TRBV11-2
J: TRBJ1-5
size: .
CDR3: CASSADRGQPQHF
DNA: TGTGCCAGCAGCGCTGACAGGGGACAGCCCCAGCATTTT

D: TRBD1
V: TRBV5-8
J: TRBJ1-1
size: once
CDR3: CASSATGAGEAFF
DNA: TGTGCCAGCAGCGCGACAGGGGCCGGTGAAGCTTTCTTT

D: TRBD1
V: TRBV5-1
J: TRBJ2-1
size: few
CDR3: CASSLQGDLSYNEQFF
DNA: TGCGCCAGCAGCTTGCAGGGGGACCTCTCCTACAATGAGCAGTTCTTC

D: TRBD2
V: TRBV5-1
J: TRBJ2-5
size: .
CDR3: CASSTATSGAQETQYF
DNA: TGCGCCAGCAGCACCGCGACTAGCGGAGCCCAAGAGACCCAGTACTTC

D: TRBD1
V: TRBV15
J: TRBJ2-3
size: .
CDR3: CATSRDSQGVGTQYF
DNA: TGTGCCACCAGCAGAGATTCACAGGGGGTCGGTACGCAGTATTTT

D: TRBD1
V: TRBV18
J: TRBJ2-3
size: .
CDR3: CASSPGQPVTDTQYF
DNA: TGTGCCAGCTCACCGGGACAGCCGGTGACAGATACGCAGTATTTT

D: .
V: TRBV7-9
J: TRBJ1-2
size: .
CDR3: CASNRMTGYGYTF
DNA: TGTGCCAGCAACCGAATGACAGGTTATGGCTACACCTTC

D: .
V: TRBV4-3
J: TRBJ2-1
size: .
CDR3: CASSQDRGSYNEQFF
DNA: TGCGCCAGCAGCCAAGATCGGGGGTCCTACAATGAGCAGTTCTTC

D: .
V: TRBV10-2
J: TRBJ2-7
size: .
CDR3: CASSPSGGEQYF
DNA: TGCGCCAGCAGTCCCTCCGGGGGAGAGCAGTACTTC

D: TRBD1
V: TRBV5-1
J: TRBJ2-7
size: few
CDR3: CASSPGTGAYEQYF
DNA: TGCGCCAGCAGCCCCGGGACAGGGGCCTACGAGCAGTACTTC

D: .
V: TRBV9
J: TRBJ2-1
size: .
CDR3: CASSVGWGRAHNEQFF
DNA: TGTGCCAGCAGCGTCGGGTGGGGCAGGGCCCACAATGAGCAGTTCTTC

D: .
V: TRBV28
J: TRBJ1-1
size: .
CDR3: CASRRAQGLNTEAFF
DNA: TGTGCCAGCAGGCGCGCACAGGGTTTGAACACTGAAGCTTTCTTT

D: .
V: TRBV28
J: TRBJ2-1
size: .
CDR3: CASSLTPDRYNEQFF
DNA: TGTGCCAGCAGTTTAACTCCTGACAGGTACAATGAGCAGTTCTTC

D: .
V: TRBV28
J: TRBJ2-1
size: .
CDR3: CASRRTHNEQFF
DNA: TGTGCCAGCAGAAGGACACACAATGAGCAGTTCTTC

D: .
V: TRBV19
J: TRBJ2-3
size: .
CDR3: CASSIALVVGSQYF
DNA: TGTGCCAGTAGTATAGCACTAGTAGTAGGATCGCAGTATTTT

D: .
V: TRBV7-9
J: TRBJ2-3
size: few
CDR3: CASKASARTDTQYF
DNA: TGTGCCAGCAAGGCGAGCGCCCGCACAGATACGCAGTATTTT

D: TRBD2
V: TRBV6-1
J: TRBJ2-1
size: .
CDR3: CASRGTNMFF
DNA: TGTGCCAGCAGGGGGACTAATATGTTCTTC

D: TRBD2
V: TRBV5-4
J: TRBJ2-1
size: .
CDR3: CASSGRQGNNEQFF
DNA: TGTGCCAGTAGCGGGAGACAAGGAAACAATGAGCAGTTCTTC

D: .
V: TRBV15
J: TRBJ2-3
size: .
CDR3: CATSRDPVVTDTQYF
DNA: TGTGCCACCAGCAGAGATCCGGTGGTCACAGATACGCAGTATTTT

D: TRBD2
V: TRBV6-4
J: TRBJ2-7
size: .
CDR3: CASSPSPSGGSYEQYF
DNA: TGTGCCAGCAGTCCTTCCCCTAGCGGGGGCTCCTACGAGCAGTACTTC

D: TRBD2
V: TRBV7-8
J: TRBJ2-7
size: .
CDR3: CASSQKLAPLPDEQYF
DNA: TGTGCCAGCAGCCAAAAACTAGCGCCCTTGCCCGACGAGCAGTACTTC

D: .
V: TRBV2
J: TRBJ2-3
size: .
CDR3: CASRGDWSTDTQYF
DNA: TGTGCCAGCAGAGGGGACTGGAGCACAGATACGCAGTATTTT

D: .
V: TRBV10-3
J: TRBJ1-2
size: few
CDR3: CAISDSGNYGYTF
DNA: TGTGCCATCAGTGACTCGGGAAACTATGGCTACACCTTC

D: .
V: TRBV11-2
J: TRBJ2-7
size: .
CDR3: CASSLRGTHYEQYF
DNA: TGTGCCAGCAGCCTCCGGGGGACCCACTACGAGCAGTACTTC

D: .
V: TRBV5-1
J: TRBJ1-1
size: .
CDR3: CASMREMTGEAFF
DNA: TGCGCCAGCATGCGGGAGATGACGGGTGAAGCTTTCTTT

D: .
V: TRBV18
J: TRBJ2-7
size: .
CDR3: CASSPPSSYEQYF
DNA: TGTGCCAGCTCACCCCCGAGCTCCTACGAGCAGTACTTC

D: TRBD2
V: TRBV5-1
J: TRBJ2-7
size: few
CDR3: CASSIMERGMTYEQYF
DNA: TGCGCCAGCAGCATCATGGAGCGGGGGATGACCTACGAGCAGTACTTC

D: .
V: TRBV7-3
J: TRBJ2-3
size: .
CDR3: CASSLNGGFNTDTQYF
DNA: TGTGCCAGCAGCTTAAACGGGGGTTTCAACACAGATACGCAGTATTTT

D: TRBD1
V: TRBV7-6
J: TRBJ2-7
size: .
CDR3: CASSLAGTGGYEQYF
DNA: TGTGCCAGCAGCTTAGCAGGGACAGGGGGCTACGAGCAGTACTTC

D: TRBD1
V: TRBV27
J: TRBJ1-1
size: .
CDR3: CASSLGTGNTEAFF
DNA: TGTGCCAGCAGTTTGGGGACAGGGAACACTGAAGCTTTCTTT

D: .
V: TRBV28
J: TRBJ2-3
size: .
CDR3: CASSLLRSDTQYF
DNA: TGTGCCAGCAGTTTATTGCGGTCAGATACGCAGTATTTT

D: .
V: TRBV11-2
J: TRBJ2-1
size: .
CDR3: CASSLYPNEQFF
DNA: TGTGCCAGCAGCTTGTATCCCAATGAGCAGTTCTTC

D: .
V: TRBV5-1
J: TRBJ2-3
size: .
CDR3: CASRSEGVLTDTQYF
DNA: TGCGCCAGCAGATCCGAGGGGGTCCTCACAGATACGCAGTATTTT

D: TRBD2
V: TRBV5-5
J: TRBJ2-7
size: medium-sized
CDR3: CASSPGLGAYEQYF
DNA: TGTGCCAGCAGCCCGGGACTAGGAGCCTACGAGCAGTACTTC

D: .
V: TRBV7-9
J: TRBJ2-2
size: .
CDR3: CASSLGRAGTGELFF
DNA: TGTGCCAGCAGCTTGGGTAGGGCGGGCACCGGGGAGCTGTTTTTT

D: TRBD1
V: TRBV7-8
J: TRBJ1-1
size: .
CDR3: CASSAQGGRTEAFF
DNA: TGTGCCAGCAGCGCCCAGGGGGGTCGGACTGAAGCTTTCTTT

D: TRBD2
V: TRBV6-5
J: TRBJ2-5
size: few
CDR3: CASSPGLAETQYF
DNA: TGTGCCAGCAGCCCAGGACTAGCTGAGACCCAGTACTTC